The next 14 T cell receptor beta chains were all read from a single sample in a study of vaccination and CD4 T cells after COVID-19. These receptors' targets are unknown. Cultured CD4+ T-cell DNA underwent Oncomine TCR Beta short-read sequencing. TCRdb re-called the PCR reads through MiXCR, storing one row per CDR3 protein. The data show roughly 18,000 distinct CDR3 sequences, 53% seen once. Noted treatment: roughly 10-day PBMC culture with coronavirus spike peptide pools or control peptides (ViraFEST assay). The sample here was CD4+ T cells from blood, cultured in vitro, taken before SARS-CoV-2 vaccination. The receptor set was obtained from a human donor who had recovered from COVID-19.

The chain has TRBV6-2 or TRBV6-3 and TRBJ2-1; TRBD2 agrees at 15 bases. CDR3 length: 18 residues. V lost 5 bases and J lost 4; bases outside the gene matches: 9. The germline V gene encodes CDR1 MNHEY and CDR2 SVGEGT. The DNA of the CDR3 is TGTGCCAGCAGTAGACTCGGACTAGCGGGAGGGAATTACAATGAGCAGTTCTTC. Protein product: CASSRLGLAGGNYNEQFF.

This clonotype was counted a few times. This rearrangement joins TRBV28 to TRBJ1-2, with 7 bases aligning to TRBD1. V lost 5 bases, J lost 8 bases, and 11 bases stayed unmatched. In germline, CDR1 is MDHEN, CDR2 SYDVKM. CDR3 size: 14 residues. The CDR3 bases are TGTGCCAGCAGTCCCGGGCGGACAGGTTTGGGCTACACCTTC. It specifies CASSPGRTGLGYTF.

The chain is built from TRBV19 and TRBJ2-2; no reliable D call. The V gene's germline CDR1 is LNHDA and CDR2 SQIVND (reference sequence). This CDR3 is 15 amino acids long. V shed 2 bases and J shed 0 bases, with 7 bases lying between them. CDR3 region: CASSIWFANTGELFF. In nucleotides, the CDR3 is TGTGCCAGTAGTATATGGTTTGCGAACACCGGGGAGCTGTTTTTT.

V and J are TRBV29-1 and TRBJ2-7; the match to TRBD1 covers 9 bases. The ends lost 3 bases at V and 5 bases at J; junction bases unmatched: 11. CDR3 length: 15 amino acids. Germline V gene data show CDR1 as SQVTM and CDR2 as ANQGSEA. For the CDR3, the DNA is TGCAGCGTTGAGAATTTTGGGACAGGGAGCAACGAGCAGTACTTC. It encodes CSVENFGTGSNEQYF.

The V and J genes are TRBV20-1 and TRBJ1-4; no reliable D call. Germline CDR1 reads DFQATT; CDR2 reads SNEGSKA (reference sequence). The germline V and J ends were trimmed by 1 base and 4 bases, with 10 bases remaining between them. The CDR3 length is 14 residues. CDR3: CSARGAGGNEKLFF. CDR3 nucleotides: TGCAGTGCTAGAGGGGCGGGTGGTAATGAAAAACTGTTTTTT.

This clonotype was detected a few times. The CDR3 protein is CASSYYGAPQETQYF. As DNA, the CDR3 is TGTGCCAGCAGTTACTATGGGGCCCCTCAAGAGACCCAGTACTTC. The chain uses TRBV6-5 and TRBJ2-5, with a possible D match to TRBD1 (5 bases). Deletions cut 1 base from V and 2 bases from J, with 11 bases between. The CDR3 extends over 15 amino acids. Germline V gives CDR1 MNHEY, CDR2 SVGAGI.

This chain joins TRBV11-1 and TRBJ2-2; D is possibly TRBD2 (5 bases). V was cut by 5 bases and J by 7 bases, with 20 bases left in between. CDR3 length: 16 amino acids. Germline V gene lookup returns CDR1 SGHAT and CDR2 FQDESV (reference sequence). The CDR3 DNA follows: TGTGCCAGCAGCATCAGGACTGTTCAAAACGGCGGGGAGCTGTTTTTT. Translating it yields CASSIRTVQNGGELFF.

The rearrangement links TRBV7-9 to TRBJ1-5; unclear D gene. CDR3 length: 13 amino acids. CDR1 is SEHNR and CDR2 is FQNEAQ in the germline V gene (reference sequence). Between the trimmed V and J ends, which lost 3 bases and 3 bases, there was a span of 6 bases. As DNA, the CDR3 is TGTGCCAGCAGCTTGGGGATCAATCAGCCCCAGCATTTT. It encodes CASSLGINQPQHF. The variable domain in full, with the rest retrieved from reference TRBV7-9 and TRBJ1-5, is DTGVSQNPRHKITKRGQNVTFRCDPISEHNRLYWYRQTLGQGPEFLTYFQNEAQLEKSRLLSDRFSAERPKGSFSTLEIQRTEQGDSAMYLCASSLGINQPQHFGDGTRLSIL.

The DNA for the CDR3 is TGTGCCAGCAGCGACATGAACACTGAAGCTTTCTTT. This codes for CASSDMNTEAFF. The chain joins TRBV11-3 to TRBJ1-1; D not certain. This CDR3 contains 12 residues. Germline CDR1 and CDR2: SGHNT and YENEEA. The V end lost 5 bases, the J end lost 0 bases, and 4 bases lay between the germline ends. Variable domain in full (rest from reference TRBV11-3 and TRBJ1-1): EAGVVQSPRYKIIEKKQPVAFWCNPISGHNTLYWYLQNLGQGPELLIRYENEEAVDDSQLPKDRFSAERLKGVDSTLKIQPAELGDSAVYLCASSDMNTEAFFGQGTRLTVV.

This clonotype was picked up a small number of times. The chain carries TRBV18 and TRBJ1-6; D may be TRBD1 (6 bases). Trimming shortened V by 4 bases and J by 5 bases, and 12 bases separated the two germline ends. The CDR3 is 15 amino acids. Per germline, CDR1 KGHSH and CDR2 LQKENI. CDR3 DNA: TGTGCCAGCTCACTCCAAGGGGGGGATAATTCACCCCTCCACTTT. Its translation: CASSLQGGDNSPLHF. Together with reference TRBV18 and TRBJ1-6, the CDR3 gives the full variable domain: NAGVMQNPRHLVRRRGQEARLRCSPMKGHSHVYWYRQLPEEGLKFMVYLQKENIIDESGMPKERFSAEFPKEGPSILRIQQVVRGDSAAYFCASSLQGGDNSPLHFGNGTRLTVT.

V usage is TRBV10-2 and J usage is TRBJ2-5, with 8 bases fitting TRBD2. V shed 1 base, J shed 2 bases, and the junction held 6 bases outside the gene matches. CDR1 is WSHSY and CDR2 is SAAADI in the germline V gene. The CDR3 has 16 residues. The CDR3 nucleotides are TGCGCCAGCAGTGAGTTGTCACTAGCGGAACAAGAGACCCAGTACTTC. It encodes CASSELSLAEQETQYF.

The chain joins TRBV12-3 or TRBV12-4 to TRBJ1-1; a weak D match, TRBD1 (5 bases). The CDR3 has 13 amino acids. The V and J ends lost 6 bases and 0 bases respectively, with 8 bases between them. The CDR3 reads CASRPGMNTEAFF. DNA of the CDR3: TGTGCCAGCAGGCCAGGGATGAACACTGAAGCTTTCTTT.

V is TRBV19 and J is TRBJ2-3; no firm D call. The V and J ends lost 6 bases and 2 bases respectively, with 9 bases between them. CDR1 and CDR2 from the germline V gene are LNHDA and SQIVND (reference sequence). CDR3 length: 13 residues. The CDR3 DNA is TGTGCCAGTAGAGAGGAGCCCACAGATACGCAGTATTTT. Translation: CASREEPTDTQYF.

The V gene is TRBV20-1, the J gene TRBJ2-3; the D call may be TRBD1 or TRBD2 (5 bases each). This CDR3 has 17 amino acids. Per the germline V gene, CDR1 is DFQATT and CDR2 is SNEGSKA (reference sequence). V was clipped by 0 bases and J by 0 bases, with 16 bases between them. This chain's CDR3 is CSARDPRGVISTDTQYF. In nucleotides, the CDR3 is TGCAGTGCTAGAGACCCTAGGGGAGTAATTAGCACAGATACGCAGTATTTT.